The clone carrying this TCR beta chain was seen more than once but under ten times. Its specificity is unknown. Primers included in the PCR were 60 Vbeta and 13 Jbeta primers. Repertoires were generated with immunoSEQ multiplex PCR, while TCRdb's copy carries only in-frame clones and drops some. This sample yields roughly 190,000 clones, of which 74% are seen a single time; approximately 3.1% belongs to the top ten. This entry belongs to a study of cytomegalovirus exposure and HLA in healthy donors. Study-level points and caveats: What a later analysis showed was that several of the most significant clusters appeared linked to common viral pathogens. Earlier analysis looked at TCR beta V segments, and most were productive about 87% or about 30% of the time. In a later analysis, a missense DCLRE1C variant was linked to TCR beta V- and J-gene trimming.

The germline CDR1 and CDR2 sequences are MDHEN and SYDVKM. V dropped 8 bases and J dropped 6; count of bases not matched to a gene: 5. CDR3 length: 13 amino acids. Unrecorded immune exposure was likely among donors, who were nominally healthy when sampled. The material sequenced was PBMCs. The receptor's source is a woman aged 25 to 39 in good health and CMV-seropositive. The chain combines TRBV28 with TRBJ1-5; TRBD1 agrees at 9 bases. The CDR3 nucleotides are TGTGCCAGCCTCCGACAGGGGGGTCAGCCCCAGCATTTT. Translating gives CASLRQGGQPQHF. Full variable domain (outside the CDR3, taken from reference TRBV28 and TRBJ1-5): DVKVTQSSRYLVKRTGEKVFLECVQDMDHENMFWYRQDPGLGLRLIYFSYDVKMKEKGDIPEGYSVSREKKERFSLILESASTNQTSMYLCASLRQGGQPQHFGDGTRLSIL.